This T cell receptor (beta chain) was captured by sequencing in a study of blood T cell repertoires in COVID-19. Sequencing was performed with immunoSEQ multiplex PCR; in TCRdb, only in-frame clones are kept and a portion is missing. The sample consists of 330,000 or so clones, roughly 88% of them appearing once. The sequence was collected from a man aged 30 to 39 who had recovered from COVID-19. Specimen: PBMCs or T cells enriched from blood (not recorded which).

CDR3 nucleotide sequence: TGTGCTACCGGGACAGGGATCAAAAATGAAAAACTGTTTTTT. This codes for CATGTGIKNEKLFF. The chain joins TRBV27 to TRBJ1-4; 9 bases are shared with TRBD1. The CDR3 length is 14 residues. Germline assignment: CDR1 MNHEY and CDR2 SMNVEV (reference sequence).